The 32 T cell receptor beta chains below were found in one sample sequenced in a study of shared T cell receptors in the human thymus. The method was immunoSEQ multiplex PCR; TCRdb's version includes in-frame clones alone and lacks a portion of them. The sample carries 640,000 or so clones, approximately 87% recorded once. This same sample was also part of a study on human thymus T cells.

Sequenced: thymocytes. Receptors were obtained from a boy younger than two with a congenital heart defect.

The chain couples TRBV7-6 to TRBJ2-5, with 11 bases aligning to TRBD2. In germline, CDR1 is SGHVS, CDR2 FNYEAQ. The J segment lost 3 bases and the V segment lost 4 bases, leaving 7 bases of the junction unmatched. The CDR3 is made up of 16 amino acids. CDR3 amino acids: CASSWLAGGDKETQYF. The DNA of the CDR3 is TGTGCCAGCAGCTGGCTAGCGGGGGGAGACAAAGAGACCCAGTACTTC. The whole variable domain, remainder taken from reference TRBV7-6 and TRBJ2-5, is GAGVSQSPRYKVTKRGQDVALRCDPISGHVSLYWYRQALGQGPEFLTYFNYEAQQDKSGLPNDRFSAERPEGSISTLTIQRTEQRDSAMYRCASSWLAGGDKETQYFGPGTRLLVL.

The V call is TRBV28, the J call TRBJ2-7; a weak D match, TRBD1 (5 bases). This CDR3 spans 14 amino acids. CDR1 MDHEN and CDR2 SYDVKM come from the germline V gene. Deletions cut 3 bases from V and 5 bases from J, with 14 bases between. CDR3 DNA: TGTGCCAGCAGTTTCAGGGTTGTGGCCGACGAGCAGTACTTC. It translates to CASSFRVVADEQYF.

The V gene is TRBV30, the J gene TRBJ2-7; D is possibly TRBD2 (6 bases). V gave up 6 bases and J gave up 5 bases, with 20 bases separating them. This CDR3 has 14 amino acids. Germline CDR1 GTSNPN, CDR2 SVGIG (reference sequence). The CDR3 nucleotides are TGTGCCTGTAACATGGGATTTAGCGGCCACGAGCAGTACTTC. Protein: CACNMGFSGHEQYF.

The chain couples TRBV11-2 to TRBJ1-6; D call uncertain. With 5 bases removed from V and 9 bases from J, the gap between germline ends came to 23 bases. Germline CDR1 and CDR2: SGHAT and FQNNGV. The CDR3 runs 17 residues. The CDR3 coding sequence is TGTGCCAGCAGCCAAGCCCTCCGACGGGGTATTAGTTCACCCCTCCACTTT. Translation: CASSQALRRGISSPLHF.

This clone showed up just a few times. V and J are TRBV18 and TRBJ2-5, with 7 positions matching TRBD1. The CDR3 runs to 13 residues. Germline assignment: CDR1 KGHSH and CDR2 LQKENI. The trim removed 4 bases at V and 3 bases at J, leaving 2 bases unmatched. CDR3 loop: CASSQGQKETQYF. The CDR3 DNA reads TGTGCCAGCTCACAGGGACAGAAAGAGACCCAGTACTTC.

J is TRBJ1-4 and V is TRBV7-9, with a tentative D call TRBD1 (6 bases). Trimming removed 2 bases at V and 3 bases at J, with 7 bases between. The germline gives CDR1 SEHNR, CDR2 FQNEAQ (reference sequence). This CDR3 has 14 residues. CDR3 amino acids: CASSLQGPNEKLFF. The CDR3 nucleotides read TGTGCCAGCAGCTTACAGGGGCCTAATGAAAAACTGTTTTTT.

V usage is TRBV28 and J usage is TRBJ2-7; 8 nucleotides agree with TRBD1. This CDR3 spans 17 amino acids. The V segment lost 3 bases and the J segment 6 bases; nucleotides outside the gene matches: 16. The V gene's germline CDR1 is MDHEN and CDR2 SYDVKM. The CDR3 spells CASSFRQGAGPPGEQYF. The CDR3 DNA reads TGTGCCAGCAGTTTTAGGCAGGGGGCAGGCCCCCCGGGCGAGCAGTACTTC.

The chain uses TRBV14 and TRBJ2-3, with D possibly matching TRBD2 (5 bases). The germline gives CDR1 SGHDN, CDR2 FVKESK. The CDR3 covers 17 residues. V was shortened by 0 bases and J by 7 bases, with 20 bases between the two germline ends. The CDR3 spells CASSQESEGAVLNTQYF. The CDR3 DNA follows: TGTGCCAGCAGCCAAGAGAGCGAGGGAGCCGTGCTCAATACGCAGTATTTT.

V gene TRBV6-4 combines with J gene TRBJ2-3; the match to TRBD1 covers 8 bases. In germline, CDR1 is MRHNA, CDR2 SNTAGT. CDR3 length: 18 amino acids. V was clipped by 3 bases and J by 0 bases; unmatched bases: 11. The CDR3 reads CASSESLSQGASTDTQYF. CDR3 sequence (DNA): TGTGCCAGCAGTGAAAGCCTATCCCAGGGGGCTAGCACAGATACGCAGTATTTT.

This clone has just one count. This chain links TRBV12-5 with TRBJ1-5; TRBD1 might be the D (6 bases). The germline gives CDR1 LGHNT, CDR2 FRNRAP. The CDR3 has 21 amino acids. Between the trimmed V and J ends, which lost 2 bases and 0 bases, there was a span of 26 bases. The CDR3 reads CASGLPPLQGRGKYSNQPQHF. CDR3 nucleotide sequence: TGTGCTAGTGGTTTGCCCCCTCTACAGGGTCGGGGTAAATATAGCAATCAGCCCCAGCATTTT.

The CDR3 bases are TGTGCCAGCACCCCCCTCGCCAGGGGGCTTGGCTACACCTTC. It yields the protein CASTPLARGLGYTF. This sequence joins TRBV6-5 and TRBJ1-2, with 8 bases that match TRBD1. This CDR3 has 14 residues. CDR1 and CDR2 from the germline V gene are MNHEY and SVGAGI. After removal of 7 bases from V and 7 bases from J, the junction contained 11 bases not matched to a gene.

This chain connects TRBV30 to TRBJ1-1; TRBD1 aligns across 8 bases. CDR3 size: 12 residues. Germline V gene sequence: CDR1 GTSNPN, CDR2 SVGIG (reference sequence). J lost 0 bases, V lost 8 bases, and 2 bases had no gene match. The CDR3 loop is CARDRLNTEAFF. The CDR3 DNA follows: TGTGCCCGGGACAGGTTGAACACTGAAGCTTTCTTT.

This chain links TRBV7-9 with TRBJ1-4; no reliable D call. V lost 10 bases and J lost 2, with 11 bases in between. In germline, CDR1 is SEHNR, CDR2 FQNEAQ (reference sequence). The CDR3 contains 13 residues. The DNA for the CDR3 is TGTGCCACCACGGTGAGCACTAATGAAAAACTGTTTTTT. Its protein is CATTVSTNEKLFF.

In the case of this clone: An end of the junction differs from the germline gene, which may be a read error. The chain carries TRBV27 and TRBJ1-4; 9 bases are a match to TRBD1. Germline CDR1 and CDR2: MNHEY and SMNVEV (reference sequence). The CDR3 runs to 17 residues. The CDR3 nucleotides read TGTGCCAGCAGTGTATCCCCCGACAGGGGGGGACAAGAAAAACTGTTTTTT. This encodes CASSVSPDRGGQEKLFF.

The chain combines TRBV28 with TRBJ2-7, with D possibly being TRBD2 (6 bases). The CDR3 covers 17 residues. Per the germline V gene, CDR1 is MDHEN and CDR2 is SYDVKM. The germline V and J ends were trimmed by 2 bases and 2 bases, with 19 bases remaining between them. In DNA, the CDR3 is TGTGCCAGCAGTTTAGTATACTTGTCTAGCGCTACCTACGAGCAGTACTTC. This sequence encodes CASSLVYLSSATYEQYF. Variable domain in full (rest from reference TRBV28 and TRBJ2-7): DVKVTQSSRYLVKRTGEKVFLECVQDMDHENMFWYRQDPGLGLRLIYFSYDVKMKEKGDIPEGYSVSREKKERFSLILESASTNQTSMYLCASSLVYLSSATYEQYFGPGTRLTVT.

This chain uses TRBV25-1 with TRBJ2-7; D is possibly TRBD2 (7 bases). Trimming removed 6 bases from V and 5 bases from J, with 20 bases in between. The germline CDR1 and CDR2 sequences are MGHDK and SYGVNS. CDR3 size: 15 residues. CDR3 bases: TGTGCCAGCAGCCCCACGCGGGGGCCTAACCACGAGCAGTACTTC. It translates to CASSPTRGPNHEQYF.

This clone was detected once. The chain links TRBV28 to TRBJ1-1, with TRBD1 matching over 7 bases. The CDR3 covers 14 residues. The germline CDR1 and CDR2 sequences are MDHEN and SYDVKM. V lost 7 bases and J lost 3; bases outside the gene matches: 8. CDR3 region: CASTAQGVDTEAFF. The CDR3 bases are TGTGCCAGCACCGCTCAGGGGGTCGACACTGAAGCTTTCTTT.

The rearrangement uses TRBV23-1 and TRBJ2-7; TRBD1 aligns across 7 bases. TRBV23-1 is reported as an ORF; its role is uncertain. This CDR3 comprises 15 residues. V dropped 3 bases and J dropped 3; count of bases not matched to a gene: 8. CDR3 sequence reads: CASSQSQQGFYEQYF. In DNA, the CDR3 is TGCGCCAGCAGTCAGTCACAACAGGGGTTCTACGAGCAGTACTTC.

The chain has TRBV28 and TRBJ1-5, with no clear D. V lost 3 bases to trimming and J lost 1 base, with 13 bases between them. The CDR3 sequence is 16 residues long. Per germline, CDR1 MDHEN and CDR2 SYDVKM. As DNA, the CDR3 is TGTGCCAGCAGTTTGGGCCGCCGATGGAGCAATCAGCCCCAGCATTTT. Protein sequence: CASSLGRRWSNQPQHF. Complete variable domain (other parts from reference TRBV28 and TRBJ1-5): DVKVTQSSRYLVKRTGEKVFLECVQDMDHENMFWYRQDPGLGLRLIYFSYDVKMKEKGDIPEGYSVSREKKERFSLILESASTNQTSMYLCASSLGRRWSNQPQHFGDGTRLSIL.

In this sample, this clone turned up a few times. The chain carries TRBV6-6 and TRBJ1-5, with D hard to call. From germline, CDR1 is MNHNY and CDR2 SVGAGI (reference sequence). This CDR3 is built from 16 residues. Trimming pared 7 bases from V and 0 bases from J, leaving 16 bases between. CDR3 sequence (DNA): TGTGCCAGCACTCTCAGAGGCCAATATAGCAATCAGCCCCAGCATTTT. The encoded protein is CASTLRGQYSNQPQHF.

The chain joins TRBV2 to TRBJ2-7; 12 nucleotides line up with TRBD1. CDR3 length: 15 amino acids. CDR1 and CDR2 from the germline V gene are SNHLY and FYNNEI. Germline trimming cut 7 bases from V and 9 bases from J; bases unmatched to any gene: 13. The CDR3 sequence: CASTGSGTGGSGQYF. The CDR3, as DNA: TGTGCCAGCACTGGGTCCGGGACAGGGGGCTCCGGGCAGTACTTC.

The chain joins TRBV6-1 to TRBJ1-3; 11 nucleotides agree with TRBD1. From germline, CDR1 is MNHNS and CDR2 SASEGT. Trimming took 0 bases from V and 2 from J; bases not matched to a gene: 9. CDR3 length: 19 residues. CDR3 nucleotide sequence: TGTGCCAGCAGTGAAGCTAAAGCAACGGGACAGGGGGCTGGAAACACCATATATTTT. It specifies CASSEAKATGQGAGNTIYF.

The V and J genes are TRBV9 and TRBJ2-1, with D unclear. The CDR3 sequence is 13 residues long. Germline-derived CDR1 and CDR2 are SGDLS and YYNGEE. V lost 0 bases, J lost 9 bases, and 10 bases lay in between. CDR3 nucleotides: TGTGCCAGCAGCGTAGTCCTAGGTAGTGAGCAGTTCTTC. It codes for CASSVVLGSEQFF.

The rearrangement uses TRBV28 and TRBJ1-6; D is possibly TRBD1 (6 bases). The ends were cut back, 1 base at V and 10 bases at J, with 14 bases in the middle. This CDR3 has 15 amino acids. The germline gives CDR1 MDHEN, CDR2 SYDVKM. The CDR3 region is CASSLLQGSSSPLHF. The CDR3, as DNA: TGTGCCAGCAGTTTATTGCAGGGGAGCTCATCACCCCTCCACTTT.

This chain connects TRBV2 to TRBJ1-3; the match to TRBD1 covers 7 bases. The germline V gene has CDR1 SNHLY and CDR2 FYNNEI. The ends lost 6 bases at V and 1 base at J; junction bases unmatched: 24. CDR3 length: 21 residues. DNA of the CDR3: TGTGCCAGCAGGCCTAGGGGACAGAACTCCTCCGCCAGTCGTTCTGGAAACACCATATATTTT. Translation gives CASRPRGQNSSASRSGNTIYF. Complete variable domain (other parts from reference TRBV2 and TRBJ1-3): EPEVTQTPSHQVTQMGQEVILRCVPISNHLYFYWYRQILGQKVEFLVSFYNNEISEKSEIFDDQFSVERPDGSNFTLKIRSTKLEDSAMYFCASRPRGQNSSASRSGNTIYFGEGSWLTVV.

V usage is TRBV4-3 and J usage is TRBJ2-2, with TRBD1 matching 7 bases. Trimming at V came to 0 bases and at J to 1 base, leaving 11 bases not matched to a gene. CDR1 is LGHNA and CDR2 is YSLEER in the germline V gene. The CDR3 is 19 amino acids. The CDR3 is CASSQDRKQGNGNTGELFF. In DNA, the CDR3 is TGCGCCAGCAGCCAAGATAGGAAACAGGGGAACGGGAACACCGGGGAGCTGTTTTTT.

With regard to this clone: Its ends do not fully match the called genes, so a read error is possible. Additional DNA sequences in this sample encode the identical CDR3. The rearrangement uses TRBV27 and TRBJ1-2; D may be TRBD1 (5 bases). Germline-derived CDR1 and CDR2 are MNHEY and SMNVEV (reference sequence). This CDR3 region has 13 residues. The CDR3 DNA reads as TGTGCCAGCAAGAGACAGTTTAACTATGGCTACACTTTC. It codes for CASKRQFNYGYTF.

The chain joins TRBV2 to TRBJ2-7, with D unresolved. Germline CDR1 SNHLY, CDR2 FYNNEI. There are 15 residues in the CDR3. Trimming took off 5 bases at V and 3 bases at J, with 17 bases between the two ends. This CDR3 reads CASSSRGLNCYEQYF. CDR3 nucleotide sequence: TGTGCCAGCAGTTCCAGAGGCCTAAATTGCTACGAGCAGTACTTC.

This clone was observed a handful of times. The chain's CDR3 is CASSPGSGGADTQYF. CDR3 bases: TGTGCCAGCAGCCCCGGTAGCGGGGGGGCAGATACGCAGTATTTT. The chain couples TRBV11-3 to TRBJ2-3; 11 bases are shared with TRBD2. Germline V gives CDR1 SGHNT, CDR2 YENEEA. The length of the CDR3 is 15 residues. V lost 5 bases, J lost 4 bases, and 5 bases stayed unmatched.

The V call is TRBV10-3, the J call TRBJ2-3, with D tentatively TRBD2 (5 bases). Germline CDR1 reads ENHRY; CDR2 reads SYGVKD. Trimming stripped 1 base from V and 0 bases from J, with 11 bases between. The CDR3 has 16 amino acids. CDR3 DNA: TGTGCCATCAGTGAGTGGGAGAAGGCTAGCACAGATACGCAGTATTTT. Its translation is CAISEWEKASTDTQYF.

The rearrangement uses TRBV7-9 and TRBJ1-3; D is uncertain. The V end lost 6 bases, the J end lost 3 bases, and 18 bases lay between the germline ends. Germline lookup yields CDR1 SEHNR and CDR2 FQNEAQ (reference sequence). The CDR3 length is 16 residues. DNA for the CDR3: TGTGCCAGCAGTGCCTACCACTGGCGGTATGGAAACACCATATATTTT. Translation gives CASSAYHWRYGNTIYF.

V usage is TRBV5-1 and J usage is TRBJ1-1; D call uncertain. This CDR3 region has 14 residues. Trimming left V 8 bases short and J 0 bases short, with 14 bases between. Looked up from germline, CDR1 is SGHRS and CDR2 is YFSETQ. As DNA, the CDR3 is TGCGCCAGTTTCCTAGACGGTGTGAACACTGAAGCTTTCTTT. This translates into CASFLDGVNTEAFF. Based on the CDR3 plus reference TRBV5-1 and TRBJ1-1, the full variable domain is KAGVTQTPRYLIKTRGQQVTLSCSPISGHRSVSWYQQTPGQGLQFLFEYFSETQRNKGNFPGRFSGRQFSNSRSEMNVSTLELGDSALYLCASFLDGVNTEAFFGQGTRLTVV.